This is a list of T cell receptor beta chains from one sample in a study of shared clonotypes between healthy human individuals. Method: immunoSEQ multiplex PCR; TCRdb's copy keeps in-frame clones and lacks some. The sample lists about 820,000 clones; approximately 92% were seen once. The sequenced material came from naive CD8+ T cells sorted from blood. These receptor sequences come from a man aged 30 to 39 in good health. CDR3s include the opening cysteine and the closing phenylalanine or tryptophan. A D gene is named only where the DNA matches it firmly. The size entry is marked missing in some rows and otherwise reads once, few, many or a size class.

j_call,v_call,d_call,clone_size,cdr3_aa,cdr3_nt
TRBJ2-3,TRBV6-5,NA,NA,CASSPSTGLTDTQYF,TGTGCCAGCTCTCCTTCTACGGGACTCACAGATACGCAGTATTTT
TRBJ1-3,TRBV5-6,NA,NA,CASSSLGTAYSGNTIYF,TGTGCCAGCAGCTCCCTAGGTACAGCGTACTCTGGAAACACCATATATTTT
TRBJ2-1,TRBV4-1,TRBD2,NA,CASSQDPGTSSEQFF,TGCGCCAGCAGCCAAGATCCCGGGACTAGTAGCGAGCAGTTCTTC
TRBJ2-5,TRBV27,TRBD1,NA,CASSPGQGLETQYF,TGTGCCAGCAGTCCGGGACAGGGATTAGAGACCCAGTACTTC
TRBJ2-5,TRBV2,TRBD2,NA,CASSGGSGSIETQYF,TGTGCCAGCAGTGGGGGTAGCGGGAGTATAGAGACCCAGTACTTC
TRBJ2-5,TRBV7-2,NA,once,CASSLMSRETQYF,TGTGCCAGCAGCTTAATGAGTCGAGAGACCCAGTACTTC
TRBJ2-2,TRBV5-1,TRBD1,NA,CASSLEGTGGNTGELFF,TGCGCCAGCAGCCTGGAGGGGACAGGCGGGAACACCGGGGAGCTGTTTTTT
TRBJ1-5,TRBV28,NA,NA,CASSPGTSSNQPQHF,TGTGCCAGCAGCCCCGGGACAAGTAGCAATCAGCCCCAGCATTTT
TRBJ2-7,TRBV6-1,NA,NA,CASSEEGGPPYEQYF,TGTGCCAGCAGTGAAGAAGGAGGACCTCCTTACGAGCAGTACTTC
TRBJ1-1,TRBV19,NA,NA,CASSENRPWGEAFF,TGTGCCAGTAGCGAAAATCGACCCTGGGGTGAAGCTTTCTTT
TRBJ2-1,TRBV5-6,TRBD2,NA,CASSLGLAGAYNEQFF,TGTGCCAGCAGCTTGGGACTAGCGGGAGCCTACAATGAGCAGTTCTTC
TRBJ2-2,TRBV11-2,TRBD1,NA,CASSSPGQGPLSNTGELFF,TGTGCCAGCAGCTCCCCGGGACAGGGGCCCCTATCGAACACCGGGGAGCTGTTTTTT
TRBJ1-5,TRBV5-4,NA,NA,CASSLRGSNQPQHF,TGTGCCAGCAGCTTGAGGGGATCCAATCAGCCCCAGCATTTT
TRBJ1-1,TRBV19,NA,few,CASTSGTEAFF,TGTGCCAGTACTTCCGGCACTGAAGCTTTCTTT
TRBJ2-7,TRBV4-1,NA,NA,CASSQLTGEDEQYF,TGCGCCAGCAGCCAATTGACAGGTGAAGATGAGCAGTACTTC
TRBJ2-5,TRBV14,TRBD1,once,CASSQDGATGVEETQYF,TGTGCCAGCAGCCAAGACGGTGCGACAGGGGTTGAAGAGACCCAGTACTTC
TRBJ2-1,TRBV27,NA,NA,CASSLRRDSYNEQFF,TGTGCCAGCAGTTTGCGGAGGGACTCCTACAATGAGCAGTTCTTC
TRBJ1-1,TRBV2,TRBD1,NA,CASSGGTVNTEAFF,TGTGCCAGCAGTGGAGGGACAGTTAACACTGAAGCTTTCTTT
TRBJ2-2,TRBV28,TRBD2,NA,CASSLAGVGTGELFF,TGTGCCAGCAGTTTAGCGGGAGTGGGGACCGGGGAGCTGTTTTTT
TRBJ2-7,TRBV7-8,NA,few,CASSPNSYEQYF,TGTGCCAGCAGCCCAAACTCCTACGAGCAGTACTTC
TRBJ2-7,TRBV7-9,TRBD2,NA,CASSYWTSLKYEQYF,TGTGCCAGCAGCTACTGGACTAGCCTCAAATACGAGCAGTACTTC
TRBJ2-2,TRBV4-3,TRBD2,once,CASSQDTLAGGSRGELFF,TGCGCCAGCAGCCAAGATACGTTAGCGGGAGGGTCCCGAGGGGAGCTGTTTTTT
TRBJ2-5,TRBV7-2,NA,NA,CASSPGVSGGTQYF,TGTGCCAGCAGCCCAGGGGTCTCTGGAGGGACCCAGTACTTC
TRBJ2-2,TRBV25-1,NA,NA,CASSEYSNTGELFF,TGTGCCAGCAGTGAATACTCTAACACCGGGGAGCTGTTTTTT
TRBJ1-1,TRBV5-6,NA,NA,CASSLDRVAEAFF,TGTGCCAGCAGCTTGGACAGGGTAGCTGAAGCTTTCTTT
TRBJ2-1,TRBV5-1,TRBD2,NA,CASSDLAGHYNEQFF,TGCGCCAGCAGCGACCTAGCGGGCCACTACAATGAGCAGTTCTTC
TRBJ1-3,TRBV6-5,TRBD1,NA,CASRGTGSGNTIYF,TGTGCCAGCAGGGGGACAGGCTCTGGAAACACCATATATTTT
TRBJ2-1,TRBV9,TRBD2,NA,CASSVGGGLAYNEQFF,TGTGCCAGCAGCGTAGGGGGAGGACTAGCTTACAATGAGCAGTTCTTC
TRBJ2-2,TRBV7-9,NA,NA,CASSPTGFDTGELFF,TGTGCCAGCAGCCCCACAGGGTTCGACACCGGGGAGCTGTTTTTT
TRBJ2-7,TRBV28,TRBD2,NA,CASSPETGLAVLSYEQYF,TGTGCCAGCAGCCCTGAAACGGGACTAGCGGTTCTCTCCTACGAGCAGTACTTC
TRBJ2-5,TRBV4-1,TRBD2,NA,CASSQFGLAVQETQYF,TGCGCCAGCAGCCAATTCGGACTAGCGGTACAAGAGACCCAGTACTTC
TRBJ2-1,TRBV6-6,TRBD2,NA,CASLPVLASYNEQFF,TGTGCCAGCCTGCCGGTACTAGCGTCCTACAATGAGCAGTTCTTC
TRBJ2-2,TRBV27,TRBD2,NA,CASSPPAGANTGELFF,TGTGCCAGCAGTCCTCCAGCGGGAGCGAACACCGGGGAGCTGTTTTTT
TRBJ2-7,TRBV27,TRBD2,once,CASSPGTSGSWYEQYF,TGTGCCAGCAGTCCAGGGACTAGCGGGAGTTGGTACGAGCAGTACTTC
TRBJ1-2,TRBV10-3,NA,NA,CAISESSGVGWGYTF,TGTGCCATCAGTGAGTCGTCGGGCGTCGGATGGGGCTACACCTTC
TRBJ2-5,TRBV27,NA,few,CASSLLGGEETQYF,TGTGCCAGCAGTTTATTGGGGGGAGAAGAGACCCAGTACTTC
TRBJ2-3,TRBV7-9,NA,NA,CASSFSRRGEDTQYF,TGTGCCAGCAGCTTTTCCAGGCGCGGTGAGGATACGCAGTATTTT
TRBJ1-2,TRBV7-9,NA,NA,CASSLAPDYGYTF,TGTGCCAGCAGCTTAGCTCCGGACTATGGCTACACCTTC
TRBJ2-1,TRBV30,NA,NA,CAWSVLGNNEQFF,TGTGCCTGGAGTGTGCTAGGGAACAATGAGCAGTTCTTC
TRBJ2-7,TRBV27,NA,few,CASGRTGQDEQYF,TGTGCCAGCGGGCGGACTGGTCAGGACGAGCAGTACTTC
TRBJ2-7,TRBV6-5,NA,NA,CASSNNYEQYF,TGTGCCAGCAGTAACAACTACGAGCAGTACTTC
TRBJ2-7,TRBV18,NA,NA,CASSPPAGAYEQYF,TGTGCCAGCTCACCACCGGCAGGGGCCTACGAGCAGTACTTC
TRBJ2-7,TRBV6-5,NA,NA,CASSYSAGPPYEQYF,TGTGCCAGCAGTTACTCGGCGGGACCCCCCTACGAGCAGTACTTC
TRBJ2-7,TRBV27,NA,once,CASATAPSSYEQYF,TGTGCCAGCGCAACAGCGCCAAGCTCCTACGAGCAGTACTTC
TRBJ2-3,TRBV7-9,NA,once,CASSFGGDTQYF,TGTGCCAGCAGCTTCGGGGGTGATACGCAGTATTTT
TRBJ2-1,TRBV9,TRBD2,once,CASSTSGYNEQFF,TGTGCCAGCAGCACTAGCGGATACAATGAGCAGTTCTTC
TRBJ2-1,TRBV10-3,TRBD2,NA,CAISGYSLAGGLNEQFF,TGTGCCATCAGTGGCTACTCACTAGCGGGAGGGCTGAATGAGCAGTTCTTC
TRBJ1-1,TRBV6-6,NA,NA,CASSQLGDTEAFF,TGTGCCAGCAGCCAACTGGGGGACACTGAAGCTTTCTTT
TRBJ2-7,TRBV6-5,NA,NA,CASSSSPGQRYEQYF,TGTGCCAGCAGCTCGTCCCCGGGACAACGTTACGAGCAGTACTTC
TRBJ1-2,TRBV4-1,NA,NA,CASSSIPLRNNYGYTF,TGCGCCAGCAGCTCAATTCCCCTGAGGAATAACTATGGCTACACCTTC
TRBJ2-7,TRBV5-1,NA,NA,CASSLVPGEYEQYF,TGCGCCAGCAGCTTGGTCCCAGGGGAGTACGAGCAGTACTTC
TRBJ2-1,TRBV27,NA,NA,CASSPVARGSYNEQFF,TGTGCCAGCAGCCCTGTAGCGAGGGGGTCCTACAATGAGCAGTTCTTC
TRBJ2-3,TRBV4-1,NA,many,CASSQIGRADTQYF,TGCGCCAGCAGCCAAATCGGCAGGGCAGATACGCAGTATTTT
TRBJ2-2,TRBV28,NA,NA,CASSPPFYTGELFF,TGTGCCAGCAGCCCCCCGTTTTATACCGGGGAGCTGTTTTTT
TRBJ2-3,TRBV9,TRBD1,NA,CASSVYGSRGRTDTQYF,TGTGCCAGCAGCGTCTACGGTTCCAGGGGGCGCACAGATACGCAGTATTTT